The 12 T cell receptor beta chains below come from one sample, sequenced in a study of blood T cells in healthy people across ages. Combining a sample-barcoded 5' primer with a J-beta primer mix, a second PCR ran for about 7 to 12 cycles. TCRdb re-called the 5' RACE reads through MiXCR, storing one row per CDR3 protein. The top ten clones hold 4% of a sample with over a million distinct CDR3 sequences, less than 45% of them seen once. The specimen was blood. Every receptor here comes from a woman younger than 35 in good health.

This clonotype has more than one count but fewer than ten. The chain employs TRBV11-3 and TRBJ2-6; D remains unclear. V lost 1 base and J 3 bases, leaving 7 bases between the germline ends. Germline V gene sequence: CDR1 SGHNT, CDR2 YENEEA. There are 15 residues in the CDR3. DNA of the CDR3: TGTGCCAGCAGCTTAGGTGGGGATGGGGCCAACGTCCTGACTTTC. This codes for CASSLGGDGANVLTF.

This clonotype occurred a few times. This rearrangement joins TRBV7-9 to TRBJ1-2; 7 bases align to TRBD1. CDR1 and CDR2 (germline): SEHNR, FQNEAQ (reference sequence). Unmatched junction bases numbered 5, after V lost 3 bases and J lost 1 base. The CDR3 is 15 amino acids. Here the CDR3 reads CASSFQGGSNYGYTF. For the CDR3, the DNA is TGTGCCAGCAGCTTTCAAGGGGGCAGTAACTATGGCTACACCTTC.

Points on this clonotype: The junction differs from germline at one of its ends, possibly a read error. This rearrangement joins TRBV27 to TRBJ2-7; tentative D call: TRBD2 (5 bases). Germline CDR1 is MNHEY and CDR2 is SMNVEV (reference sequence). The CDR3 is made up of 16 amino acids. The CDR3 nucleotides read TGTGCCAGCAGTTCCTACCTCCGCTCTAGCTACTACGAGCAGCACTTC. This codes for CASSSYLRSSYYEQHF.

The V call is TRBV2, the J call TRBJ1-2; D not certain. The CDR3 length is 17 residues. V was cut by 0 bases and J by 4 bases, with 18 bases left in between. Looked up from germline, CDR1 is SNHLY and CDR2 is FYNNEI. CDR3 nucleotide sequence: TGTGCCAGCAGTGAAGCGCTTTCCGGTACATCGATCTATGGCTACACCTTC. It specifies CASSEALSGTSIYGYTF.

The rearrangement joins TRBV4-1 to TRBJ2-6; 10 nucleotides align to TRBD2. CDR1 and CDR2 from the germline V gene are MGHRA and YSYEKL. CDR3 size: 18 residues. V gave up 2 bases and J gave up 4 bases; unmatched junction bases: 8. The DNA of the CDR3 is TGCGCCAGCAGCCAAACTAGCGGGGAAGCTTCCGGGGCCAACGTCCTGACTTTC. It is translated as CASSQTSGEASGANVLTF.

The J gene is TRBJ2-5, the V gene TRBV25-1; possibly TRBD1 for D (5 bases). V lost 3 bases and J 9 bases, leaving 8 bases between the germline ends. This CDR3 has 11 amino acids. Germline V gene sequence: CDR1 MGHDK, CDR2 SYGVNS. This chain's CDR3 is CASSEGLAQYF. The CDR3 nucleotides are TGTGCCAGCAGTGAGGGGCTAGCCCAGTACTTC.

This chain links TRBV7-9 with TRBJ2-5, with TRBD1 matching 8 bases. Germline V gene data show CDR1 as SEHNR and CDR2 as FQNEAQ (reference sequence). This CDR3 is 13 amino acids long. Trimming at V came to 5 bases and at J to 12 bases, leaving 11 bases not matched to a gene. The CDR3 sequence is CASSAADRGKEYF. The CDR3 DNA is TGTGCCAGCAGCGCGGCCGACAGGGGAAAGGAGTACTTC.

The rearrangement joins TRBV7-9 to TRBJ2-5, with D uncertain. In germline, CDR1 is SEHNR, CDR2 FQNEAQ (reference sequence). Trimming took 2 bases from V and 5 from J, leaving 12 bases between them. There are 14 residues in the CDR3. This CDR3 reads CASSLIPGYETQYF. The CDR3 region has the DNA TGTGCCAGCAGCTTAATCCCAGGTTATGAGACCCAGTACTTC. The full variable domain, completed using reference TRBV7-9 and TRBJ2-5, is DTGVSQNPRHKITKRGQNVTFRCDPISEHNRLYWYRQTLGQGPEFLTYFQNEAQLEKSRLLSDRFSAERPKGSFSTLEIQRTEQGDSAMYLCASSLIPGYETQYFGPGTRLLVL.

This clonotype was counted only a few times. The rearrangement uses TRBV4-3 and TRBJ2-7; 9 bases line up with TRBD1. With V trimmed by 4 bases and J by 4 bases, 11 bases remained unmatched. CDR3 length equals 16 residues. CDR1 is LGHNA and CDR2 is YSLEER in the germline V gene. The CDR3 DNA sequence: TGCGCCAGCAGCCGGGACAGGGCTTTATCCCTTTACGAGCAGTACTTC. Translating gives CASSRDRALSLYEQYF.

This sequence joins TRBV2 and TRBJ1-1; D not certain. Between the trimmed V and J ends, which lost 4 bases and 4 bases, there was a span of 16 bases. Germline-derived CDR1 and CDR2 are SNHLY and FYNNEI. The CDR3 sequence is 15 residues long. CDR3 sequence: CASSGTLRGGTEAFF. Written as DNA, the CDR3 is TGTGCCAGCAGTGGGACTCTAAGAGGTGGCACTGAAGCTTTCTTT.

V usage is TRBV7-2 and J usage is TRBJ2-1, with 7 bases matching TRBD1. The germline CDR1 and CDR2 sequences are SGHTA and FQGNSA. The length of the CDR3 is 14 residues. V dropped 5 bases and J dropped 13; count of bases not matched to a gene: 14. CDR3: CASSRTGVEETQFF. The CDR3 bases are TGTGCCAGCAGCCGTACAGGGGTGGAAGAGACCCAGTTCTTC. Together with reference TRBV7-2 and TRBJ2-1, the CDR3 gives the full variable domain: GAGVSQSPSNKVTEKGKDVELRCDPISGHTALYWYRQSLGQGLEFLIYFQGNSAPDKSGLPSDRFSAERTGGSVSTLTIQRTQQEDSAVYLCASSRTGVEETQFFGPGTRLTVL.

This clonotype has only a few counts. The rearrangement links TRBV20-1 to TRBJ1-5; D is undetermined. The germline V gene encodes CDR1 DFQATT and CDR2 SNEGSKA (reference sequence). The V end was cut by 1 base, the J end by 0 bases, with 7 bases between. This CDR3 has 14 residues. In nucleotides, the CDR3 is TGCAGTGCTAGAGGGGTAGATAGCAATCAGCCCCAGCATTTT. This encodes CSARGVDSNQPQHF.